The entry that follows covers one T cell receptor beta chain sequence. Its antigen is unknown. Uncontrolled infection, other autoimmune disease, pregnancy or lactation barred patients from enrollment. Each diagnosis drew on symptoms, thyroxine, TRAb, thyroid ultrasound and orbital computed tomography findings. Germline V lookup: CDR1 SGHRS, CDR2 YFSETQ. The V end was cut by 6 bases, the J end by 1 base, with 16 bases between. The CDR3 contains 15 residues. The source material, RNA transcripts, was used to amplify TCR beta CDR3 regions. Initially, a first-round RT-PCR of the TCR CDR3 employed the HTBI primer set. A single record per CDR3 protein comes from TCRdb applying MiXCR to the multiplex PCR reads. The data contain around 500,000 distinct CDR3 sequences, about 16% of them seen just once; the ten biggest clones take up 25% to 30%. This specimen comes from a study of T cells in Graves' hyperthyroidism and ophthalmopathy.

Study-level points and caveats: In the analysis, a 13 V-J model separated ophthalmopathy from stable hyperthyroidism.

What was sequenced was blood. The rearrangement links TRBV5-1 to TRBJ1-1; D is perhaps TRBD1 (6 bases). This TCR was sampled from a woman between 25 and 40 years old with Graves' ophthalmopathy. The CDR3, as DNA: TGCGCCAGCAATAAGGCCGGGACACCGAACACTGAAGCTTTCTTT. Its protein is CASNKAGTPNTEAFF.